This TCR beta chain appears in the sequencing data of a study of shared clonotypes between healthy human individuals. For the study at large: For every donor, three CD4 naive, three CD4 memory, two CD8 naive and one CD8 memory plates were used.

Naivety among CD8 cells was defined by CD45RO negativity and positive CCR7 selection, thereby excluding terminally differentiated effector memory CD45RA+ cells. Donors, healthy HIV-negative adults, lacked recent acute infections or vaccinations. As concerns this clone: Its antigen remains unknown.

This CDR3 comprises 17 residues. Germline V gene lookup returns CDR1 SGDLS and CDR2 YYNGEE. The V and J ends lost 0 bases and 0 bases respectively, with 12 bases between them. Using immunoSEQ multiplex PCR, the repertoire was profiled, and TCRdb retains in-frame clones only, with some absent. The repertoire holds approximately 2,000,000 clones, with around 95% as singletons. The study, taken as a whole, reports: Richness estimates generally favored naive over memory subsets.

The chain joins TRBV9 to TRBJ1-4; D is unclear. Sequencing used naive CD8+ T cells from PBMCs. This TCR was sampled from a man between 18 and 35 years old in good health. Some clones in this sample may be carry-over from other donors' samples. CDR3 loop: CASSVGSQPATNEKLFF. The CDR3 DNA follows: TGTGCCAGCAGCGTAGGCTCGCAACCTGCAACTAATGAAAAACTGTTTTTT.